This T cell receptor (beta chain) was sequenced for a study of cytomegalovirus exposure and HLA in healthy donors. A multiplex PCR was run with 60 Vbeta primers and 13 Jbeta primers. Sequenced by immunoSEQ multiplex PCR; TCRdb stores in-frame clones only, minus some. The sample has 110,000 or so clones, around 80% seen once; the top ten hold approximately 2.5%. This CDR3 contains 18 residues. V lost 2 bases and J 3 bases, leaving 19 bases between the germline ends. Germline V CDR1 and CDR2: MNHEY, SMNVEV (reference sequence). For this clone: The antigen is not known.

Regarding the study as a whole: Reportedly, HLA-A and HLA-B alleles of most subjects were accurately predicted from TCR beta.

Sequenced material: PBMCs. The origin of this receptor is a female donor in good health and CMV-seronegative. The V call is TRBV27, the J call TRBJ2-2, with D possibly being TRBD1 (5 bases). The CDR3 DNA is TGTGCCAGCAGTTTAGTTCCCCCAGACAGTGACTACACCGGGGAGCTGTTTTTT. As protein: CASSLVPPDSDYTGELFF.